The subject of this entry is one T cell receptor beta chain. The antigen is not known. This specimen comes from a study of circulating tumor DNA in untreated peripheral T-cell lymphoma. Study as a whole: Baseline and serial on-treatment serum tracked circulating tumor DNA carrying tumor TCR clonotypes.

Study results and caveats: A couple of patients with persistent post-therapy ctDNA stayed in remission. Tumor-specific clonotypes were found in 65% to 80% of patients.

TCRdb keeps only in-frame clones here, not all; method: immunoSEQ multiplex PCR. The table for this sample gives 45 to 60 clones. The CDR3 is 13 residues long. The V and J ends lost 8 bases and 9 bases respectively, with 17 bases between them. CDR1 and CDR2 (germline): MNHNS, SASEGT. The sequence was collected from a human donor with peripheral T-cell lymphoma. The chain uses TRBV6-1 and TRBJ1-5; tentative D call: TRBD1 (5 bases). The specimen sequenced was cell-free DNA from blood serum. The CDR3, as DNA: TGTGCCAGCGGCAAAGGCCAGGGTGGGCCCCAGCATTTT. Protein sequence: CASGKGQGGPQHF.